Listed here are 20 T cell receptor beta chains from one sample, sequenced in a study of CD8 T cells in ankylosing spondylitis. A single record per CDR3 protein comes from TCRdb applying MiXCR to the 5' RACE reads. This sample yields around 220,000 distinct CDR3 sequences, of which about 10% are seen a single time; about 20% belongs to the top ten. Sequences were obtained from blood, either unsorted or a sorted T cell fraction (not recorded which). These receptors were obtained from a male donor with ankylosing spondylitis or in good health (not recorded which).

The gene calls are TRBV20-1 and TRBJ2-7; D remains ambiguous. This CDR3 is 17 amino acids long. The germline V gene encodes CDR1 DFQATT and CDR2 SNEGSKA (reference sequence). Trimming left V 0 bases short and J 0 bases short, with 18 bases between. CDR3 nucleotide sequence: TGCAGTGCTAGAGATACTTCGGCGAAATACTCCTCCTACGAGCAGTACTTC. This gives the protein CSARDTSAKYSSYEQYF.

This clonotype was seen many times. The V call is TRBV5-1, the J call TRBJ1-1; 8 bases fit TRBD1. V lost 4 bases, J lost 7 bases, and 9 bases stayed unmatched. The CDR3 is 14 residues long. Germline V gene lookup returns CDR1 SGHRS and CDR2 YFSETQ. The CDR3 sequence: CASSTNRGESEAFF. In DNA, the CDR3 is TGCGCCAGCAGCACTAACAGGGGGGAGAGTGAAGCTTTCTTT.

This clonotype was observed many times. V and J are TRBV20-1 and TRBJ2-3, with D perhaps TRBD1 (6 bases). V dropped 0 bases and J dropped 1 base, with 20 bases sitting between them. The CDR3 totals 18 residues. The V gene's germline CDR1 is DFQATT and CDR2 SNEGSKA (reference sequence). The CDR3 here is CSARDWGLAQTGTDTQYF. CDR3 nucleotides: TGCAGTGCTAGAGATTGGGGGCTGGCCCAAACGGGCACAGATACGCAGTATTTT.

The table lists this clonotype with a few counts. This chain links TRBV11-2 with TRBJ2-2; D is perhaps TRBD1 (6 bases). CDR3 length: 13 amino acids. Germline CDR1 SGHAT, CDR2 FQNNGV. Trimming pared 5 bases from V and 5 bases from J, leaving 9 bases between. CDR3 sequence reads: CASSRQATGELFF. The CDR3 nucleotides are TGTGCCAGCAGCCGACAGGCTACCGGGGAGCTGTTTTTT.

A word on this clonotype: One end of the junction does not line up with germline, which may come from a read error. The chain has TRBV5-1 and TRBJ1-4; D call uncertain. The germline V gene has CDR1 SGHRS and CDR2 YFSETQ. The CDR3 is 15 amino acids. In DNA, the CDR3 is TGCGCCAGCAGCCCACATACTTCAACTAATCAAAAACTGTTTTTT. As protein: CASSPHTSTNQKLFF.

This clonotype came up many times. V usage is TRBV6-5 and J usage is TRBJ1-5; 8 bases line up with TRBD1. Germline V lookup: CDR1 MNHEY, CDR2 SVGAGI. V lost 4 bases and J lost 1; bases outside the gene matches: 9. The CDR3 contains 17 residues. The CDR3: CASSSSDRGGSNQPQHF. CDR3 in DNA: TGTGCCAGCAGTTCGAGTGACAGGGGAGGGAGCAATCAGCCCCAGCATTTT.

This clonotype was observed a single time. A much larger clone lies a single base off, so this may be a read error. Here the CDR3 omits its conserved ending phenylalanine or tryptophan, so a read error is the likely source. The chain carries TRBV12-3 or TRBV12-4 and TRBJ2-7; weak D call: TRBD1 (5 bases). The CDR3 runs 13 residues. Trimming took 0 bases from V and 7 from J, leaving 10 bases between them. The CDR3 protein is CASSLAAGWEQYL. In DNA form, the CDR3 reads TGTGCCAGCAGTTTAGCGGCAGGGTGGGAGCAGTACCTC.

The chain combines TRBV5-1 with TRBJ2-1; 7 nucleotides agree with TRBD1. Germline V gene data show CDR1 as SGHRS and CDR2 as YFSETQ. With V trimmed by 4 bases and J by 0 bases, 4 bases remained unmatched. CDR3 length: 15 amino acids. CDR3 in amino acids: CASSTGQNSYNEQFF. The DNA for the CDR3 is TGCGCCAGCAGCACGGGACAGAACTCCTACAATGAGCAGTTCTTC. The full variable domain, its missing parts supplied by reference TRBV5-1 and TRBJ2-1, is KAGVTQTPRYLIKTRGQQVTLSCSPISGHRSVSWYQQTPGQGLQFLFEYFSETQRNKGNFPGRFSGRQFSNSRSEMNVSTLELGDSALYLCASSTGQNSYNEQFFGPGTRLTVL.

The genes are TRBV5-1 and TRBJ1-4; TRBD1 aligns across 9 bases. J was trimmed by 6 bases and V by 4 bases; bases with no gene match: 13. The germline V gene encodes CDR1 SGHRS and CDR2 YFSETQ. The CDR3 totals 17 residues. The DNA for the CDR3 is TGCGCCAGCAGCGGCGGACAGGGGACATCTACGTATGAAAAACTGTTTTTT. Residues: CASSGGQGTSTYEKLFF.

To note about this clonotype: A much larger clone is a single base away; this may be a read error. The chain uses TRBV5-6 and TRBJ2-3; D perhaps matches TRBD1 (5 bases). The J call may be faulty, since TRBJ1-5 better matches the DNA end. The germline V gene has CDR1 SGHDT and CDR2 YYEEEE. The length of the CDR3 is 18 residues. CDR3 protein: CASSSRRLAGVSTDTQHF. DNA for the CDR3: TGTGCCAGCAGCTCCCGGAGACTAGCGGGGGTGTCCACAGATACGCAGCATTTT.

The V and J genes are TRBV7-2 and TRBJ2-1, with 12 nucleotides matching TRBD2. This CDR3 spans 15 amino acids. V was pared by 4 bases and J by 8 bases, with 6 bases of the junction left unmatched. The V gene's germline CDR1 is SGHTA and CDR2 FQGNSA. The CDR3 DNA follows: TGTGCCAGCAGCTCTAGCGGGGGGGCTCGCGATGAGCAGTTCTTC. Its translation is CASSSSGGARDEQFF. Complete variable domain (other parts from reference TRBV7-2 and TRBJ2-1): GAGVSQSPSNKVTEKGKDVELRCDPISGHTALYWYRQSLGQGLEFLIYFQGNSAPDKSGLPSDRFSAERTGGSVSTLTIQRTQQEDSAVYLCASSSSGGARDEQFFGPGTRLTVL.

The chain couples TRBV11-2 to TRBJ1-4, with D unclear. The CDR3 length is 15 residues. Trimming shortened V by 0 bases and J by 8 bases, and 13 bases separated the two germline ends. Germline V gene sequence: CDR1 SGHAT, CDR2 FQNNGV. CDR3 DNA: TGTGCCAGCAGCTTAGATCGGGCAGTGGGGGAAAAACTGTTTTTT. Translated, it gives CASSLDRAVGEKLFF.

This clonotype was observed many times. The V and J genes are TRBV7-2 and TRBJ1-5; D gene uncertain. The CDR3 runs to 15 residues. Germline V gives CDR1 SGHTA, CDR2 FQGNSA. V was pared by 1 base and J by 3 bases, with 10 bases between. The CDR3 nucleotides read TGTGCCAGCAGCTTAGTAATAAATACCAATCAGCCCCAGCATTTT. Protein: CASSLVINTNQPQHF.

This clonotype was counted a few times. This chain uses TRBV20-1 with TRBJ2-3; perhaps TRBD2 as D (5 bases). CDR1 and CDR2 from the germline V gene are DFQATT and SNEGSKA (reference sequence). This CDR3 contains 13 residues. Deletions cut 2 bases from V and 6 bases from J, with 12 bases between. CDR3 region: CSARLPGGDTQYF. CDR3 coding DNA: TGCAGTGCTAGACTCCCGGGCGGGGATACGCAGTATTTT.

This clonotype was seen repeatedly, ten times or more. V and J are TRBV5-5 and TRBJ1-5, with TRBD1 identical over 9 bases. The CDR3 loop spans 16 amino acids. Per germline, CDR1 SGHKS and CDR2 YYEKEE (reference sequence). Trimming at V came to 4 bases and at J to 3 bases, leaving 8 bases not matched to a gene. The CDR3 bases are TGTGCCAGCAGCCCGGACAGGGGCTTTAACAATCAGCCCCAGCATTTT. This encodes CASSPDRGFNNQPQHF.

This clonotype was observed many times. V and J are TRBV25-1 and TRBJ1-1, with no clear D. V was cut by 2 bases and J by 7 bases, with 11 bases left in between. Per the germline V gene, CDR1 is MGHDK and CDR2 is SYGVNS. The CDR3 totals 13 residues. The CDR3 DNA follows: TGTGCCAGCAGTGAAAGGTCATTCCTTGAAGCTTTCTTT. It translates to CASSERSFLEAFF. Full variable domain (outside the CDR3, taken from reference TRBV25-1 and TRBJ1-1): EADIYQTPRYLVIGTGKKITLECSQTMGHDKMYWYQQDPGMELHLIHYSYGVNSTEKGDLSSESTVSRIRTEHFPLTLESARPSHTSQYLCASSERSFLEAFFGQGTRLTVV.

This clonotype has only a few counts. J is TRBJ2-4 and V is TRBV7-9; 8 nucleotides match TRBD2. Germline V gene data show CDR1 as SEHNR and CDR2 as FQNEAQ (reference sequence). CDR3 length: 16 amino acids. The V and J ends lost 4 bases and 6 bases, in that order; junction bases with no gene match: 11. In DNA, the CDR3 is TGTGCCAGCAGCTCCCGGGGGGGCCGAGACTTAAACATTCAGTACTTC. The encoded protein is CASSSRGGRDLNIQYF. Full variable domain (missing parts from reference TRBV7-9 and TRBJ2-4): DTGVSQNPRHKITKRGQNVTFRCDPISEHNRLYWYRQTLGQGPEFLTYFQNEAQLEKSRLLSDRFSAERPKGSFSTLEIQRTEQGDSAMYLCASSSRGGRDLNIQYFGAGTRLSVL.

This clonotype has only a few counts. The rearrangement links TRBV7-9 to TRBJ1-3; D gene ambiguous. The CDR3 spans 13 residues. V gave up 2 bases and J gave up 3 bases, with 5 bases separating them. The germline V gene encodes CDR1 SEHNR and CDR2 FQNEAQ (reference sequence). This chain's CDR3 is CASSLFGGNTIYF. DNA of the CDR3: TGTGCCAGCAGCTTATTTGGTGGAAACACCATATATTTT.

The table lists this clonotype with many counts. The chain uses TRBV6-5 and TRBJ2-7; possible D gene TRBD2, 5 bases. Germline V lookup: CDR1 MNHEY, CDR2 SVGAGI. The CDR3 extends over 14 amino acids. V was clipped by 2 bases and J by 3 bases, with 11 bases between them. CDR3 bases: TGTGCCAGCAGTTACCGGGGTGGGTTCTACGAGCAGTACTTC. Protein sequence: CASSYRGGFYEQYF.

This clonotype was counted ten times or more. The rearrangement links TRBV24-1 to TRBJ1-2; possible D gene TRBD1, 6 bases. Germline V gene lookup returns CDR1 KGHDR and CDR2 SFDVKD. V lost 3 bases, J lost 3 bases, and 10 bases lay in between. The CDR3 sequence is 14 residues long. CDR3 DNA: TGTGCCACCAGTGATGAGGGGGGTTACTATGGCTACACCTTC. This encodes CATSDEGGYYGYTF.